The table lists the clone carrying this T cell receptor beta chain with a few counts. The antigen is undetermined. The treatment denotes: oral pan-JAK inhibitor, 5-10 mg twice daily. This entry belongs to a study of CD8+ T cells in alopecia areata. Study outcomes and limitations: Just one nonresponder means the tie between baseline CD8+ expansion and response stays uncertain.

The CDR3 runs 15 residues. The germline CDR1 and CDR2 sequences are SQVTM and ANQGSEA. The J segment lost 1 base and the V segment lost 4 bases, leaving 7 bases of the junction unmatched. Extraction of RNA preceded its reverse transcription into cDNA, which served as the sequencing template. Clones were read by immunoSEQ multiplex PCR, and TCRdb kept only the in-frame ones, dropping some. The top ten hold under 20% of the sample, which has approximately 150,000 clones, approximately 59% seen once. This sample comprised CD4+ T cells sorted from blood, obtained between weeks 55 and 70, from a patient treated with tofacitinib. J is TRBJ1-5 and V is TRBV29-1, with TRBD1 matching 7 bases. This TCR was recovered from a human donor with alopecia areata. The CDR3 region has the DNA TGCAGCGTTGTTGGGGCAGGGGGGAGCAATCAGCCCCAGCATTTT. Translated: CSVVGAGGSNQPQHF.